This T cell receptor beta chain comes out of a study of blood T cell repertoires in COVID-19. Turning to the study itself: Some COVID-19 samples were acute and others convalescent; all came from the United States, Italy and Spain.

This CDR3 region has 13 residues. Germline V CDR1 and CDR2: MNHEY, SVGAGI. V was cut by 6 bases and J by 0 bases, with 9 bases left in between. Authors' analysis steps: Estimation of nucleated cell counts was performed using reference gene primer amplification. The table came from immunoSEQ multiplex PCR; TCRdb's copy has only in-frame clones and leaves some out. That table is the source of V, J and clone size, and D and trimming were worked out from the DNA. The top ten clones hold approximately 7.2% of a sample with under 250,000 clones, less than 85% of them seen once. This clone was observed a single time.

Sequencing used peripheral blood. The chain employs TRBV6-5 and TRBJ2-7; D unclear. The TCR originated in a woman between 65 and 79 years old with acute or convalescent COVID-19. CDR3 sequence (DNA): TGTGCCAGCAGAACGGTGAGCTCCTACGAGCAGTACTTC. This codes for CASRTVSSYEQYF.